This T cell receptor (beta chain) was identified during a study of vaccination effects on CD4 cells after COVID-19. Study information: Participants got two doses of BNT162b2 or mRNA-1273 vaccine.

CDR1 and CDR2 from the germline V gene are SNHLY and FYNNEI. The V end was cut by 9 bases, the J end by 0 bases, with 9 bases between. This CDR3 contains 14 residues. Expansion of antigen-specific CD4+ T cells with viral peptide pools was carried out by the ViraFEST assay before sequencing. Subsequent to a culture period of 10 to 11 days, CD4+ T cells were isolated. The person's infection with SARS-CoV-2, confirmed by PCR, took place between March and December 2020. Wells containing approximately 2 million PBMC each were cultured with around 10 IU/ml IL-2 and about 9.6 ug/ml peptides. This clone has a handful of counts. The antigen remains unidentified. TCRdb's copy holds only in-frame clones and misses some; the assay was immunoSEQ multiplex PCR. The sample shows tens of thousands of clones, 70% to 80% of them seen only once.

This clonotype originated in a human donor who had a prior SARS-CoV-2 infection. The sequences come from CD4+ T cells from PBMCs cultured with a peptide pool, collected before COVID-19 vaccination. The V and J genes are TRBV2 and TRBJ1-6; no clear D. DNA for the CDR3: TGTGCCAGTAGAGAGAGCTCCTATAATTCACCCCTCCACTTT. It specifies CASRESSYNSPLHF. Combining the CDR3 with reference TRBV2 and TRBJ1-6 gives the whole variable domain EPEVTQTPSHQVTQMGQEVILRCVPISNHLYFYWYRQILGQKVEFLVSFYNNEISEKSEIFDDQFSVERPDGSNFTLKIRSTKLEDSAMYFCASRESSYNSPLHFGNGTRLTVT.